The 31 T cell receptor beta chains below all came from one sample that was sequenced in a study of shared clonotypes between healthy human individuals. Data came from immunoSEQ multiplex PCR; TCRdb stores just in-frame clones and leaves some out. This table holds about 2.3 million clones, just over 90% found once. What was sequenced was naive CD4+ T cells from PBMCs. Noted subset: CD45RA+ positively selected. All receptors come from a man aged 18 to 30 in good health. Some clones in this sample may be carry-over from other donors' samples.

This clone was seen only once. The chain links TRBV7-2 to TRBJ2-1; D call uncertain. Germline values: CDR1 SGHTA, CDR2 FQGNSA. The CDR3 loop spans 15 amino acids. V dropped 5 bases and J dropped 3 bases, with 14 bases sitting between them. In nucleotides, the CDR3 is TGTGCCAGCAGCCCCGATGGCCGCTACTACAATGAGCAGTTCTTC. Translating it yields CASSPDGRYYNEQFF.

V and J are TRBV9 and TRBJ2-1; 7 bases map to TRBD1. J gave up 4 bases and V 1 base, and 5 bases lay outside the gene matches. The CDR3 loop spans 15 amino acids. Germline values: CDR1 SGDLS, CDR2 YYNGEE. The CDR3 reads CASSVLTGLYNEQFF. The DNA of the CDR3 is TGTGCCAGCAGCGTACTGACAGGGCTTTACAATGAGCAGTTCTTC.

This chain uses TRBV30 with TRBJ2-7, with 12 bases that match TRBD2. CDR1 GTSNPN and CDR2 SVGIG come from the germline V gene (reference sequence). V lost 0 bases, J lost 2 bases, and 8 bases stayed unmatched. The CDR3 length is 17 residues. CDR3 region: CAWSVSPTSGSPYEQYF. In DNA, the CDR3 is TGTGCCTGGAGTGTATCCCCGACTAGCGGGAGTCCCTACGAGCAGTACTTC.

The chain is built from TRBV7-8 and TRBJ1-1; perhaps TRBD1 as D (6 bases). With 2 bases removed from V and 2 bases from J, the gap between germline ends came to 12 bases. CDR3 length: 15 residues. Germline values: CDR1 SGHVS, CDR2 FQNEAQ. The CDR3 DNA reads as TGTGCCAGCAGCTTAAAAAGAGGGGGAAACACTGAAGCTTTCTTT. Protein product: CASSLKRGGNTEAFF.

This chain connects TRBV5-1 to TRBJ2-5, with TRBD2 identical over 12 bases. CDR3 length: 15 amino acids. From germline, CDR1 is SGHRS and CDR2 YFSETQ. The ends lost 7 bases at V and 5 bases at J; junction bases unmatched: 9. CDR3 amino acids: CASGLTSGSHETQYF. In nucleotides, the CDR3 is TGCGCCAGCGGATTGACTAGCGGGAGTCACGAGACCCAGTACTTC. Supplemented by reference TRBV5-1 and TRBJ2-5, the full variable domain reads KAGVTQTPRYLIKTRGQQVTLSCSPISGHRSVSWYQQTPGQGLQFLFEYFSETQRNKGNFPGRFSGRQFSNSRSEMNVSTLELGDSALYLCASGLTSGSHETQYFGPGTRLLVL.

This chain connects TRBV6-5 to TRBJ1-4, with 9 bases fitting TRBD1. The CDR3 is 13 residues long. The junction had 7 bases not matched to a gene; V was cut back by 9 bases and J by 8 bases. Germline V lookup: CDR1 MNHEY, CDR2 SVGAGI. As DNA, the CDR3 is TGTGCCAGTCGGACAGGGGACGGGGAAAAACTGTTTTTT. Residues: CASRTGDGEKLFF.

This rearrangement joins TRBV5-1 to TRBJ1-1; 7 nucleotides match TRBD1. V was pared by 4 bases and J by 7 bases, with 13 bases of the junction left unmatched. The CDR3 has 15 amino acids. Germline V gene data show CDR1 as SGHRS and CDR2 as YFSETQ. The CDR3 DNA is TGCGCCAGCAGCGGCGGATTACAGGGGTTATATGAAGCTTTCTTT. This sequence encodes CASSGGLQGLYEAFF.

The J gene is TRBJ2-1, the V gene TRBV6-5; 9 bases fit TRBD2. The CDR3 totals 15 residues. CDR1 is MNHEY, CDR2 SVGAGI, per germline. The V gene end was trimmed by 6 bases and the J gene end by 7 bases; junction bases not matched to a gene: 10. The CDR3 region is CASSPLSGSSNEQFF. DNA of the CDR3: TGTGCCAGCAGCCCCCTTAGCGGGAGTTCGAATGAGCAGTTCTTC.

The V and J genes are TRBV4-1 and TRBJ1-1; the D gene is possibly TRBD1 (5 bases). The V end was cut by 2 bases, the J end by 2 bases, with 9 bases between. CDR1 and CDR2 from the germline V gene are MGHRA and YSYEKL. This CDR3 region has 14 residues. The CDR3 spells CASSQRDRNTEAFF. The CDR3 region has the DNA TGCGCCAGCAGCCAAAGAGACAGAAACACTGAAGCTTTCTTT.

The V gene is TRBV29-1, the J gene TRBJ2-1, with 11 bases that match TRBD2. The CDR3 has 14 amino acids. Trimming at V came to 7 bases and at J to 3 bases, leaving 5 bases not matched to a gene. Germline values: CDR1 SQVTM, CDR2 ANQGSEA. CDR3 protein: CSAGGLAVYNEQFF. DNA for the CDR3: TGCAGCGCCGGGGGACTAGCGGTCTACAATGAGCAGTTCTTC.

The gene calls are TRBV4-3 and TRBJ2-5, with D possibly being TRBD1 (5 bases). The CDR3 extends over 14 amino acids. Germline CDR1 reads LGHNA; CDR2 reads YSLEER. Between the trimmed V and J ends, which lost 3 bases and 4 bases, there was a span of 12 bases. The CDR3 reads CASSHGHQGETQYF. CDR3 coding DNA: TGCGCCAGCAGCCACGGACATCAAGGAGAGACCCAGTACTTC.

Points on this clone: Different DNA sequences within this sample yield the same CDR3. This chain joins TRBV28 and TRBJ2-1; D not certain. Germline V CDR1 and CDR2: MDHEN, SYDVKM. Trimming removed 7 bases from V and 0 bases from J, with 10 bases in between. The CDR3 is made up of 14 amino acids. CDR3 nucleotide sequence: TGTGCCAGCACAGGTCCCAGCTCCTACAATGAGCAGTTCTTC. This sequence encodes CASTGPSSYNEQFF.

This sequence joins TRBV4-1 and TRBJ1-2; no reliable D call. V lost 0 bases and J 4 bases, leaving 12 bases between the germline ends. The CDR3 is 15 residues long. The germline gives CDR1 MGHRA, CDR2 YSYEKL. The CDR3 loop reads CASSQDREGFYGYTF. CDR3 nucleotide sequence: TGCGCCAGCAGCCAAGATAGGGAAGGGTTCTATGGCTACACCTTC.

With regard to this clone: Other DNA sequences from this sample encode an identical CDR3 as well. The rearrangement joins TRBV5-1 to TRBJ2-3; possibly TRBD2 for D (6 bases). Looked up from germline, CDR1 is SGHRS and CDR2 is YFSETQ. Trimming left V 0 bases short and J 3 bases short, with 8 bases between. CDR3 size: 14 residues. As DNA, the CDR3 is TGCGCCAGCAGCTTGGTCGCGGGAACAGATACGCAGTATTTT. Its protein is CASSLVAGTDTQYF.

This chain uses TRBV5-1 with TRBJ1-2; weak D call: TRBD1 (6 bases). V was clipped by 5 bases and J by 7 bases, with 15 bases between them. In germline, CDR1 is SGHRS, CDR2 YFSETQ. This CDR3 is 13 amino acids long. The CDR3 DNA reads TGCGCCAGCAGTGGAGGCGGGGGGCTTGGCTACACCTTC. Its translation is CASSGGGGLGYTF.

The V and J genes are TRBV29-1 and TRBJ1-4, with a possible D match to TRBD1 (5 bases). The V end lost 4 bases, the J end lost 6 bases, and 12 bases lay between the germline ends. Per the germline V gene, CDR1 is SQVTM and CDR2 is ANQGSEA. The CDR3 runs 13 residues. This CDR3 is CSVGGDPDEKLFF. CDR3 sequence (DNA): TGCAGCGTTGGAGGGGACCCGGATGAAAAACTGTTTTTT.

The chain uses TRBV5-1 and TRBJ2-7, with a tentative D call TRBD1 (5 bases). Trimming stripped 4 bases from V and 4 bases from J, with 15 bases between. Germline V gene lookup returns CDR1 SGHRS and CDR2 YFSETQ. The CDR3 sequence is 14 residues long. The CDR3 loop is CASSDKGVSYEQYF. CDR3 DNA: TGCGCCAGCAGCGATAAAGGGGTATCGTACGAGCAGTACTTC.

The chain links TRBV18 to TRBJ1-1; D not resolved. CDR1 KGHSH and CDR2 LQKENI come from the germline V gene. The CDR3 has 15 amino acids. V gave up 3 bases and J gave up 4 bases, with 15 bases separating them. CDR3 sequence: CASSPVLVGFTEAFF. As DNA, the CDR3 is TGTGCCAGCTCACCGGTCTTGGTTGGATTCACTGAAGCTTTCTTT.

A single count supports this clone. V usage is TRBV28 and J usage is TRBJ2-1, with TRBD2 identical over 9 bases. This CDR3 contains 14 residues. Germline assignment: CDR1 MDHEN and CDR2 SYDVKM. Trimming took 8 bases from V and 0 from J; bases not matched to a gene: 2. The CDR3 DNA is TGTGCCAGCCTAGCGGGATTCTCCTACAATGAGCAGTTCTTC. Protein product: CASLAGFSYNEQFF.

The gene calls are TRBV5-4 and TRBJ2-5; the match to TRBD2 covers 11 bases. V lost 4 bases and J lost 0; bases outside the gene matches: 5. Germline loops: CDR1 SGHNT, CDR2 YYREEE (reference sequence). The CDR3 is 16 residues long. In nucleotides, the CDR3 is TGTGCCAGCAGCGGACGACTAGCGGGATACCAAGAGACCCAGTACTTC. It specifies CASSGRLAGYQETQYF. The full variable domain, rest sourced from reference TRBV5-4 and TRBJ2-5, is ETGVTQSPTHLIKTRGQQVTLRCSSQSGHNTVSWYQQALGQGPQFIFQYYREEENGRGNFPPRFSGLQFPNYSSELNVNALELDDSALYLCASSGRLAGYQETQYFGPGTRLLVL.

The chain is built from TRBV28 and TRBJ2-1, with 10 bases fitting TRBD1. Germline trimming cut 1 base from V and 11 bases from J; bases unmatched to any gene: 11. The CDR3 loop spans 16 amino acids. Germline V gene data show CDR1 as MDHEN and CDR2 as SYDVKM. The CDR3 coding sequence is TGTGCCAGCAGTTTATACGGGACAGGGGCTCAGGATAAGCAGTTCTTC. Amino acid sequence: CASSLYGTGAQDKQFF.

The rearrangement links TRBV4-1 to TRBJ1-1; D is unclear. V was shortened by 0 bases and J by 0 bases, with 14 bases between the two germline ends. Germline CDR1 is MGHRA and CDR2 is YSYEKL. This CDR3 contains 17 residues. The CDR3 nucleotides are TGCGCCAGCAGCCAAGAGCCCCGATGGCGGATGAACACTGAAGCTTTCTTT. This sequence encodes CASSQEPRWRMNTEAFF.

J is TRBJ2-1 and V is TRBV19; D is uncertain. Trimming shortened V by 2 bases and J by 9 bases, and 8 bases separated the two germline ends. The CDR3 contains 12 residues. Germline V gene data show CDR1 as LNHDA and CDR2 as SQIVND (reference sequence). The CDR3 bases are TGTGCCAGTAGTATATCCCGGTTTGAGCAGTTCTTC. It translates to CASSISRFEQFF.

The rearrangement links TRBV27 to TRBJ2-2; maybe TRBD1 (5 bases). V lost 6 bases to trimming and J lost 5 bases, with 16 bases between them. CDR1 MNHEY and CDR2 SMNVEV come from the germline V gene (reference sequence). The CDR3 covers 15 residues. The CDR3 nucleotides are TGTGCCAGCAGCCCGCGCAGGGCACTTACCGGGGAGCTGTTTTTT. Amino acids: CASSPRRALTGELFF.

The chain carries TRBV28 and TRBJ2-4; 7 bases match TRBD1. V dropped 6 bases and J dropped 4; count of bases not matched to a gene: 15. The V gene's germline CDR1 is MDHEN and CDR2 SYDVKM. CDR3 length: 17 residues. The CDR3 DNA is TGTGCCAGCAGCCGACCCGGGACAGCGGCGTCTAAAAACATTCAGTACTTC. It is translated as CASSRPGTAASKNIQYF.

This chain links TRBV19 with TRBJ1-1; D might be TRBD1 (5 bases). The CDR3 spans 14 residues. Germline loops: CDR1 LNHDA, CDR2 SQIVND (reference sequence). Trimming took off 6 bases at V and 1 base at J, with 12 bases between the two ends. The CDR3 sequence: CASRSGARNTEAFF. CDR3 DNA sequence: TGTGCCAGTAGGAGTGGGGCTAGGAACACTGAAGCTTTCTTT. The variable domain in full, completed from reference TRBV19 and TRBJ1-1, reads DGGITQSPKYLFRKEGQNVTLSCEQNLNHDAMYWYRQDPGQGLRLIYYSQIVNDFQKGDIAEGYSVSREKKESFPLTVTSAQKNPTAFYLCASRSGARNTEAFFGQGTRLTVV.

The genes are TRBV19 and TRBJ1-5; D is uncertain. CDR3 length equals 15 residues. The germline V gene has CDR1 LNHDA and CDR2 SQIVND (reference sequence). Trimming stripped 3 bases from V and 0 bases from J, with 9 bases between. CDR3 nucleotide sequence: TGTGCCAGTAGTATTCTTCCGTTTAGCAATCAGCCCCAGCATTTT. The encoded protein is CASSILPFSNQPQHF.

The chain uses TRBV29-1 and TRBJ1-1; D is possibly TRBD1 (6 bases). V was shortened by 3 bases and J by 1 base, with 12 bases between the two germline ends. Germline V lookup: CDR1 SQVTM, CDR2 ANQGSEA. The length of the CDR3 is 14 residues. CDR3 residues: CSVDRGRRNTEAFF. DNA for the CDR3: TGCAGCGTTGACAGGGGTCGTCGGAACACTGAAGCTTTCTTT.

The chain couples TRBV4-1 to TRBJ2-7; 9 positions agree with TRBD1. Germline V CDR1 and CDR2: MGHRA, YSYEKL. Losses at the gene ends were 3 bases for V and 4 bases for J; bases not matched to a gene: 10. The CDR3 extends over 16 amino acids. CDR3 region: CASSQEWTGDGYEQYF. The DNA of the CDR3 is TGCGCCAGCAGCCAGGAATGGACAGGGGACGGGTACGAGCAGTACTTC.

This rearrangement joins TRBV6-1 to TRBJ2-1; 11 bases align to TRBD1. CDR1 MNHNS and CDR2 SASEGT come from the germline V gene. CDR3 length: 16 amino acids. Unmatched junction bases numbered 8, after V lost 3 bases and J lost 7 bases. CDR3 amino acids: CASSEIGQGARNEQFF. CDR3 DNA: TGTGCCAGCAGTGAGATTGGACAGGGGGCGAGGAATGAGCAGTTCTTC.

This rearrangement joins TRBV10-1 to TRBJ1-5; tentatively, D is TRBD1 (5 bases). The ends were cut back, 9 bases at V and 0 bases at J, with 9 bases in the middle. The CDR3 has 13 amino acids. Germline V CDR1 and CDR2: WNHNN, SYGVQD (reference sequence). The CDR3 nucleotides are TGCGCCAGTCAGGGACCTAGCAATCAGCCCCAGCATTTT. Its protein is CASQGPSNQPQHF.